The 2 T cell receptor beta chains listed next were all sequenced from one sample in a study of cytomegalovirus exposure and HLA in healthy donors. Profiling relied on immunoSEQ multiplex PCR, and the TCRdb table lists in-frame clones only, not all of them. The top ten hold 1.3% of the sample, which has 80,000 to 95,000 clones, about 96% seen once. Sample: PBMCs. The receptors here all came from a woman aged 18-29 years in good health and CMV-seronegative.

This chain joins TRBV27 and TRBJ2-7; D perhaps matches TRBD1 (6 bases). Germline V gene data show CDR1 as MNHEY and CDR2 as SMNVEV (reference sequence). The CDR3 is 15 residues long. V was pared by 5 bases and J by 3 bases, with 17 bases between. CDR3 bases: TGTGCCAGCAGTCGCCAAACAGGGTTCGACTACGAGCAGTACTTC. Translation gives CASSRQTGFDYEQYF.

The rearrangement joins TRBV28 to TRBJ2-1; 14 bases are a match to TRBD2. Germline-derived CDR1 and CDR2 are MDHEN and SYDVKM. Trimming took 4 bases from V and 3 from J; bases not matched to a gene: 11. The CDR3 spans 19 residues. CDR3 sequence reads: CASSSSTSGRAVYYNEQFF. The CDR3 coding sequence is TGTGCCAGCAGTTCCTCGACTAGCGGGAGGGCCGTCTACTACAATGAGCAGTTCTTC.